A single sample is the source of the 11 T cell receptor beta chains below, sequenced in a study of blood T cell repertoires in COVID-19. Profiled with immunoSEQ multiplex PCR; TCRdb holds only in-frame clones, not every one. The sample lists some 200,000 clones, 70% to 90% occurring once. Input material: PBMCs or T cells enriched from blood (not recorded which). These receptors all stem from a woman aged 18-29 years who had recovered from COVID-19.

The rearrangement links TRBV6-2 or TRBV6-3 to TRBJ1-5; D gene ambiguous. Between the trimmed V and J ends, which lost 2 bases and 3 bases, there was a span of 11 bases. Germline CDR1 is MNHEY and CDR2 is SVGEGT. The CDR3 has 15 amino acids. CDR3 nucleotides: TGTGCCAGCAGTTACGGTCACATAAACAATCAGCCCCAGCATTTT. This gives the protein CASSYGHINNQPQHF.

The chain couples TRBV29-1 to TRBJ2-1, with a weak D call TRBD2 (7 bases). There are 14 residues in the CDR3. V was shortened by 7 bases and J by 5 bases, with 18 bases between the two germline ends. Germline V gives CDR1 SQVTM, CDR2 ANQGSEA. CDR3 nucleotides: TGCAGCGCCAACGCGCGGGGGCGAAACAATGAGCAGTTCTTC. Translating gives CSANARGRNNEQFF.

J is TRBJ1-1 and V is TRBV9, with D possibly being TRBD1 (5 bases). This CDR3 is built from 14 residues. The ends were cut back, 0 bases at V and 3 bases at J, with 9 bases in the middle. Per the germline V gene, CDR1 is SGDLS and CDR2 is YYNGEE. The CDR3, as DNA: TGTGCCAGCAGCGTAGGTTGGGGGGACACTGAAGCTTTCTTT. It is translated as CASSVGWGDTEAFF.

This clone showed up just once. This chain connects TRBV7-2 to TRBJ2-7; D call uncertain. Germline-derived CDR1 and CDR2 are SGHTA and FQGNSA. V was trimmed by 5 bases and J by 7 bases, leaving 15 bases between them. The CDR3 consists of 13 residues. CDR3 loop: CASSLRLLGEQYF. In DNA, the CDR3 is TGTGCCAGCAGCCTCCGACTGCTTGGGGAGCAGTACTTC.

In its sample, this clone was seen once. The chain couples TRBV6-1 to TRBJ1-1; D is undetermined. Germline loops: CDR1 MNHNS, CDR2 SASEGT. Trimming shortened V by 2 bases and J by 5 bases, and 15 bases separated the two germline ends. The CDR3 is 15 amino acids. The CDR3 is CASSELGSLGTEAFF. CDR3 in DNA: TGTGCCAGCAGTGAATTGGGGAGCCTGGGGACTGAAGCTTTCTTT.

CDR3 loop: CASSLKQGGYGYTF. DNA of the CDR3: TGTGCCAGCAGCTTAAAACAGGGGGGCTATGGCTACACCTTC. This sequence joins TRBV7-8 and TRBJ1-2; 8 bases fit TRBD1. Per germline, CDR1 SGHVS and CDR2 FQNEAQ. This CDR3 region has 14 residues. V was pared by 2 bases and J by 4 bases, with 3 bases of the junction left unmatched.

The DNA for the CDR3 is TGTGCCAGCAGTTTTGAGACTAGCGGGAGATTAGAAGAGACCCAGTACTTC. This translates into CASSFETSGRLEETQYF. The V and J genes are TRBV28 and TRBJ2-5, with 12 bases lining up with TRBD2. Germline CDR1 MDHEN, CDR2 SYDVKM. This CDR3 contains 17 residues. V shed 3 bases and J 3 bases; nucleotides not matched to a gene: 8.

The rearrangement uses TRBV29-1 and TRBJ2-7; D call uncertain. Per germline, CDR1 SQVTM and CDR2 ANQGSEA. The V gene lost 2 bases and the J gene lost 2 bases, with 13 bases spanning the gap. CDR3 length: 14 amino acids. This chain's CDR3 is CSVESQLPTYEQYF. DNA of the CDR3: TGCAGCGTTGAATCTCAACTACCGACCTACGAGCAGTACTTC.

The chain couples TRBV6-2 or TRBV6-3 to TRBJ2-7; D is unresolved. The CDR3 sequence is 11 residues long. Germline CDR1 and CDR2: MNHEY and SVGEGT. V dropped 5 bases and J dropped 3 bases, with 5 bases sitting between them. The CDR3 nucleotides read TGTGCCAGCAGTCAGAACTACGAGCAGTACTTC. Protein product: CASSQNYEQYF.

A word on this clone: This sample includes further DNA sequences coding for the same CDR3. V gene TRBV9 combines with J gene TRBJ2-7; TRBD2 agrees at 7 bases. The J segment lost 0 bases and the V segment lost 0 bases, leaving 0 bases of the junction unmatched. In germline, CDR1 is SGDLS, CDR2 YYNGEE. This CDR3 spans 14 amino acids. The CDR3 reads CASSVGGSSYEQYF. The CDR3 nucleotides are TGTGCCAGCAGCGTAGGCGGGAGCTCCTACGAGCAGTACTTC.

The CDR3 coding sequence is TGTGCCAGCAGCTCTCCCCCTTCCTACGAGCAGTACTTC. It specifies CASSSPPSYEQYF. The chain has TRBV5-6 and TRBJ2-7, with no clear D. CDR1 and CDR2 (germline): SGHDT, YYEEEE. Trimming removed 3 bases at V and 1 base at J, with 8 bases between. There are 13 residues in the CDR3.